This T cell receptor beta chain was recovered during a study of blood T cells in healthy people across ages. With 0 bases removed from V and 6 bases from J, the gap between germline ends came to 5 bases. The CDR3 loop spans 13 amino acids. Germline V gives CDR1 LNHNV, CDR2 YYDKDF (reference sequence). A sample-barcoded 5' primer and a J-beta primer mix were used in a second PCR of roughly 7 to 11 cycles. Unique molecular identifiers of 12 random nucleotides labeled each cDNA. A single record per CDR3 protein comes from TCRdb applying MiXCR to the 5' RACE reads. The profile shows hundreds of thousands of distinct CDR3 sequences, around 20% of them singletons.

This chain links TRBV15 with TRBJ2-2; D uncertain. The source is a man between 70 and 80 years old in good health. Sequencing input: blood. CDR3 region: CATSRDYPGELFF. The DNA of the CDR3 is TGTGCCACCAGCAGAGATTATCCCGGGGAGCTGTTTTTT.